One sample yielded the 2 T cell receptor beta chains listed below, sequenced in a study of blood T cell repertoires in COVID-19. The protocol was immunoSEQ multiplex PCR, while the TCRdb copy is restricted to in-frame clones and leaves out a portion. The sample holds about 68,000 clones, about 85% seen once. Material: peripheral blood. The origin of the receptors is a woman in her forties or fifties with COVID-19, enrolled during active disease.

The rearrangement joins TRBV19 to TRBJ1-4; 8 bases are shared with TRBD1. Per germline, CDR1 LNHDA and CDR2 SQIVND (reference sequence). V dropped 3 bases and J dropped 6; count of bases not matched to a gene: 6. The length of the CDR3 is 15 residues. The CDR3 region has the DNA TGTGCCAGTAGTATTTACCAGGGGGCGGATGAAAAACTGTTTTTT. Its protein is CASSIYQGADEKLFF.

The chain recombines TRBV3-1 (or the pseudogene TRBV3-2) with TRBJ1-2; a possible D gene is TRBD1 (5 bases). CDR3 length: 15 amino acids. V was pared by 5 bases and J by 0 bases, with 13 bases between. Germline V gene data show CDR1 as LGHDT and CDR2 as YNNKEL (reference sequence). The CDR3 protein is CASSVQPGANYGYTF. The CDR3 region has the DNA TGTGCCAGCAGCGTCCAACCGGGGGCTAACTATGGCTACACCTTC.